Listed here are 14 T cell receptor beta chains from one sample, sequenced in a study of T cells after yellow fever vaccination. TCRdb processed the 5' RACE reads anew with MiXCR; each CDR3 protein has one entry. The data show 200,000 to 250,000 distinct CDR3 sequences, with less than 8.5% seen just once and approximately 0.85% held by the top ten. The sample here was CD4+ T cells sorted from PBMCs, taken 15 days after the yellow fever booster vaccination. These receptors were taken from a man between 25 and 39 years old who received the YFV17D yellow fever vaccine.

This clonotype was detected a few times. This chain uses TRBV6-1 with TRBJ1-3; D remains ambiguous. CDR3 length equals 14 residues. The germline V gene has CDR1 MNHNS and CDR2 SASEGT. Trimming took 8 bases from V and 0 from J, leaving 11 bases between them. The CDR3: CASFSGSSGNTIYF. For the CDR3, the DNA is TGTGCCAGCTTTAGTGGGAGCTCTGGAAACACCATATATTTT.

This clonotype was recorded a few times. The rearrangement links TRBV5-6 to TRBJ2-5; TRBD1 or TRBD2 may be the D gene (5 bases each). CDR1 and CDR2 from the germline V gene are SGHDT and YYEEEE. Trimming took off 0 bases at V and 4 bases at J, with 10 bases between the two ends. The CDR3 is made up of 14 amino acids. The CDR3 nucleotides are TGTGCCAGCAGCTTGGATTCAGGGAGAGAGACCCAGTACTTC. Its protein is CASSLDSGRETQYF. The full variable domain, rest sourced from reference TRBV5-6 and TRBJ2-5, is DAGVTQSPTHLIKTRGQQVTLRCSPKSGHDTVSWYQQALGQGPQFIFQYYEEEERQRGNFPDRFSGHQFPNYSSELNVNALLLGDSALYLCASSLDSGRETQYFGPGTRLLVL.

This clonotype was seen repeatedly, ten times or more. J is TRBJ2-5 and V is TRBV10-1; D is undetermined. CDR3 length: 13 residues. V gave up 2 bases and J gave up 4 bases, with 8 bases separating them. Germline lookup yields CDR1 WNHNN and CDR2 SYGVQD (reference sequence). CDR3 in amino acids: CASSERFGETQYF. The DNA for the CDR3 is TGCGCCAGCAGTGAGCGATTTGGAGAGACCCAGTACTTC.

The chain is built from TRBV5-6 and TRBJ2-3, with 14 bases aligning to TRBD2. The J segment lost 6 bases and the V segment lost 4 bases, leaving 13 bases of the junction unmatched. CDR1 is SGHDT, CDR2 YYEEEE, per germline. The CDR3 is 18 residues long. Written as DNA, the CDR3 is TGTGCCAGCAGCCCGACTAGCGGGAGGGCCTTGATCGCGGATACGCAGTATTTT. This sequence encodes CASSPTSGRALIADTQYF.

This clonotype has ten or more counts. The J gene is TRBJ1-3, the V gene TRBV19; D not resolved. V shed 5 bases and J shed 0 bases, with 11 bases lying between them. The CDR3 has 15 residues. Looked up from germline, CDR1 is LNHDA and CDR2 is SQIVND (reference sequence). CDR3 bases: TGTGCCAGTAGTCGAACGGGTATCTCTGGAAACACCATATATTTT. Translating gives CASSRTGISGNTIYF.

This clonotype was counted a few times. The chain joins TRBV7-2 to TRBJ2-7; 10 bases are a match to TRBD1. Germline assignment: CDR1 SGHTA and CDR2 FQGNSA. The CDR3 is 14 amino acids. V gave up 5 bases and J gave up 3 bases; unmatched junction bases: 4. CDR3 protein: CASSQRTGGYEQYF. In nucleotides, the CDR3 is TGTGCCAGCAGCCAAAGGACAGGGGGCTACGAGCAGTACTTC.

V and J are TRBV5-6 and TRBJ2-1; 8 bases align to TRBD2. The CDR3 is made up of 15 amino acids. Germline values: CDR1 SGHDT, CDR2 YYEEEE. The junction had 3 bases not matched to a gene; V was cut back by 0 bases and J by 4 bases. The CDR3: CASSLGSGIYNEQFF. The CDR3 DNA reads TGTGCCAGCAGCTTGGGTAGCGGGATATACAATGAGCAGTTCTTC.

CDR3 sequence (DNA): TGTGCCAGCAGCTTAGACCCGGCCTACGAGCAGTACTTC. Encoded protein: CASSLDPAYEQYF. This chain uses TRBV7-8 with TRBJ2-7; D is uncertain. The CDR3 loop spans 13 amino acids. Germline loops: CDR1 SGHVS, CDR2 FQNEAQ. Trimming took off 1 base at V and 2 bases at J, with 6 bases between the two ends.

This clonotype appeared a few times. The chain joins TRBV5-4 to TRBJ2-1, with 7 bases aligning to TRBD2. CDR1 and CDR2 from the germline V gene are SGHNT and YYREEE (reference sequence). CDR3 size: 16 residues. Trimming took 3 bases from V and 0 from J; bases not matched to a gene: 6. The chain's CDR3 is CASSSEGGSSYNEQFF. The CDR3, as DNA: TGTGCCAGCAGCTCGGAAGGCGGGAGCTCCTACAATGAGCAGTTCTTC.

The chain joins TRBV3-1 to TRBJ2-7; D possibly corresponds to TRBD2 (5 bases). V was shortened by 4 bases and J by 7 bases, with 14 bases between the two germline ends. The CDR3 consists of 13 residues. CDR1 is LGHDT, CDR2 YNNKEL, per germline (reference sequence). CDR3 amino acids: CASSPPITGEQYF. The CDR3 DNA follows: TGTGCCAGCAGCCCTCCCATCACGGGGGAGCAGTACTTC.

In its sample, this clonotype was seen many times. The rearrangement joins TRBV12-3 or TRBV12-4 to TRBJ1-1; D is unresolved. This CDR3 has 12 residues. Trimming removed 4 bases at V and 3 bases at J, with 6 bases between. Here the CDR3 reads CASSSLDTEAFF. The CDR3 nucleotides read TGTGCCAGCAGTTCCTTGGACACTGAAGCTTTCTTT.

This chain uses TRBV28 with TRBJ2-1, with TRBD2 identical over 10 bases. The V and J ends lost 8 bases and 6 bases, in that order; junction bases with no gene match: 13. This CDR3 is built from 16 residues. Looked up from germline, CDR1 is MDHEN and CDR2 is SYDVKM. The CDR3 DNA reads TGTGCCAGCCGAGCAGCGGGAGGGACCGGGGGCAATGAGCAGTTCTTC. It is translated as CASRAAGGTGGNEQFF.

A few counts support this clonotype. This chain links TRBV20-1 with TRBJ1-1, with 7 bases lining up with TRBD1. This CDR3 has 14 amino acids. CDR1 is DFQATT and CDR2 is SNEGSKA in the germline V gene (reference sequence). Losses at the gene ends were 6 bases for V and 2 bases for J; bases not matched to a gene: 9. The CDR3 loop reads CSAYTGTANTEAFF. The CDR3 DNA reads as TGCAGTGCATACACCGGGACAGCAAACACTGAAGCTTTCTTT.

The rearrangement uses TRBV7-3 and TRBJ2-3, with TRBD1 matching 8 bases. The CDR3 is 18 residues long. Germline values: CDR1 SGHTA, CDR2 FQGTGA. The CDR3 DNA reads TGTACCATCAGTTTCCCGCCTGGGACAGGAGGTAGCACAGATACGCAGTATTTT. Amino acids: CTISFPPGTGGSTDTQYF.